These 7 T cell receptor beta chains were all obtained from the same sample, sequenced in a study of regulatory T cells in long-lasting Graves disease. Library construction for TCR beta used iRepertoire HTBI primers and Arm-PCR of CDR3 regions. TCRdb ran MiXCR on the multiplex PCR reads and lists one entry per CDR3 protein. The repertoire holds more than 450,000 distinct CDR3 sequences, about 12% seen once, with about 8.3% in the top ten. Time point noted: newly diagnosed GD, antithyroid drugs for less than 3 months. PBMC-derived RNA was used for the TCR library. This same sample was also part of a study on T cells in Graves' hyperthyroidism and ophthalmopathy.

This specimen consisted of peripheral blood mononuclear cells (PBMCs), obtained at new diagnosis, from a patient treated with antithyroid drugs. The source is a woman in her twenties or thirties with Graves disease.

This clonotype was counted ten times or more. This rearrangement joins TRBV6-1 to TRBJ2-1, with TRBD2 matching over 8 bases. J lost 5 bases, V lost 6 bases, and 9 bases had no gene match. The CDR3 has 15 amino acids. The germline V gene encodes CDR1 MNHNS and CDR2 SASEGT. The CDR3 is CASRPGWREDNEQFF. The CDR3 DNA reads TGTGCCAGCAGGCCGGGATGGCGGGAGGACAATGAGCAGTTCTTC.

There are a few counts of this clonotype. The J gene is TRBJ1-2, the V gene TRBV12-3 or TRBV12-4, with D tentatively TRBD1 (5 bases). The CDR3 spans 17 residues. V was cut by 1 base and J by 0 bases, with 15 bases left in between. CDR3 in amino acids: CASSLEAGLRANYGYTF. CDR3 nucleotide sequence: TGTGCCAGCAGTTTAGAGGCAGGGCTGAGAGCTAACTATGGCTACACCTTC.

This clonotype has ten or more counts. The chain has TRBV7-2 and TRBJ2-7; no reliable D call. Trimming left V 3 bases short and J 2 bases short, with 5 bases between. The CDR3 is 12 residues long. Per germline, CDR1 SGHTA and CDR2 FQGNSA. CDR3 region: CASSFYTYEQYF. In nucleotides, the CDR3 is TGTGCCAGCAGCTTTTATACCTACGAGCAGTACTTC.

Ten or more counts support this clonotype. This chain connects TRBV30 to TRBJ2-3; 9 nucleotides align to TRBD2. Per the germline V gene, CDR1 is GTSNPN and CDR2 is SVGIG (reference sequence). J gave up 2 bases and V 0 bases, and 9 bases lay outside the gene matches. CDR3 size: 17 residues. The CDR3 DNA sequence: TGTGCCTGGAGTGTGGTTCTTAGCGGGAGTATCACAGATACGCAGTATTTT. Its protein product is CAWSVVLSGSITDTQYF. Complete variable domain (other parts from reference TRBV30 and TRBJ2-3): SQTIHQWPATLVQPVGSPLSLECTVEGTSNPNLYWYRQAAGRGLQLLFYSVGIGQISSEVPQNLSASRPQDRQFILSSKKLLLSDSGFYLCAWSVVLSGSITDTQYFGPGTRLTVL.

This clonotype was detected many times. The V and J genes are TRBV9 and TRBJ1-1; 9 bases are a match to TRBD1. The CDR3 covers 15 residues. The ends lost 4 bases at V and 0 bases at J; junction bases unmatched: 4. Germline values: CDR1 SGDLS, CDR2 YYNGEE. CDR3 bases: TGTGCCAGCAGCCGGGGACAGGGTTTGAACACTGAAGCTTTCTTT. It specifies CASSRGQGLNTEAFF.

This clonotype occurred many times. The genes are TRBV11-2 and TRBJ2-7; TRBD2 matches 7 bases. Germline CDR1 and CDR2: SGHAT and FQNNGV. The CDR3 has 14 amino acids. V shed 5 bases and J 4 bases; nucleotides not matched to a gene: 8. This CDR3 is CASSRSGNIYEQYF. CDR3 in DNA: TGTGCCAGCAGCAGAAGCGGGAACATTTACGAGCAGTACTTC.

The DNA for the CDR3 is TGTGCCAGCAGCCTACTAACGGGAGGGCCTGACCCCTACAATGAGCAGTTCTTC. As protein: CASSLLTGGPDPYNEQFF. This chain connects TRBV12-3 or TRBV12-4 to TRBJ2-1; TRBD2 agrees at 8 bases. There are 18 residues in the CDR3. The ends lost 6 bases at V and 2 bases at J; junction bases unmatched: 15.